These T cell receptor beta chains were read from a single sample in a study of blood T cell repertoires in COVID-19. Data came from immunoSEQ multiplex PCR; TCRdb stores just in-frame clones and leaves some out. The sample has 100,000 to 120,000 clones; nearly 90% are singletons. The sequencing sample was made of peripheral blood. Receptors were obtained from a human donor in a cohort sampled during active COVID-19. CDR3s include the opening cysteine and the closing phenylalanine or tryptophan. The order of the fields is J gene, V gene, D gene, clone size, CDR3 protein, CDR3 DNA. A D gene is named only where the DNA matches it firmly. Expanded clones get a size class; other rows say once, few or many, or leave the size out.

>TRBJ1-1|TRBV11-2|TRBD1|NA
CASSLGLTGLGTEAFF
TGTGCCAGCAGCTTGGGGCTGACAGGGTTGGGCACTGAAGCTTTCTTT
>TRBJ2-1|TRBV19|TRBD2|NA
CASSITGGAIHNEQFF
TGTGCCAGTAGTATCACGGGGGGGGCGATCCACAATGAGCAGTTCTTC
>TRBJ1-1|TRBV5-1|NA|NA
CASSLWRVNTEAFF
TGCGCCAGCAGCTTGTGGAGAGTTAACACTGAAGCTTTCTTT
>TRBJ1-4|TRBV5-4|NA|NA
CASSAGPSTNEKLFF
TGTGCCAGCAGCGCGGGACCCTCAACTAATGAAAAACTGTTTTTT
>TRBJ1-6|TRBV30|TRBD1|NA
CAWNRGHDSPLHF
TGTGCCTGGAACAGGGGGCACGATTCACCCCTCCACTTT
>TRBJ1-2|TRBV19|TRBD1|NA
CASQKDYRGRDYGYTF
TGTGCCAGCCAGAAAGATTACAGGGGCAGGGACTATGGCTACACCTTC
>TRBJ1-4|TRBV5-4|TRBD1|NA
CASSSFYSGQGVEKLFF
TGTGCCAGCAGCTCCTTCTACTCGGGACAGGGAGTAGAAAAACTGTTTTTT
>TRBJ1-5|TRBV19|TRBD1|NA
CASTPTGVNQPQHF
TGTGCCAGTACCCCCACAGGGGTCAATCAGCCCCAGCATTTT
>TRBJ2-1|TRBV27|NA|NA
CASSKDPGVRFHNEQFF
TGTGCCAGCAGCAAAGACCCGGGAGTACGCTTCCACAATGAGCAGTTCTTC
>TRBJ1-1|TRBV28|TRBD1|once
CASTFADRDVLAFF
TGTGCCAGCACCTTCGCCGACAGGGACGTATTGGCTTTCTTT
>TRBJ1-5|TRBV4-2|TRBD1|NA
CASSPGTGNQPQHF
TGTGCCAGCAGCCCCGGGACAGGGAACCAGCCCCAGCATTTT
>TRBJ2-3|TRBV9|TRBD2|NA
CASSASGGGDTQYF
TGTGCCAGCAGCGCTAGCGGGGGAGGAGATACGCAGTATTTT
>TRBJ2-5|TRBV9|NA|once
CASSVDGGWETQYF
TGTGCCAGCAGCGTAGATGGGGGCTGGGAGACCCAGTACTTC
>TRBJ2-7|TRBV28|TRBD1|NA
CASRRTGTGGYEQYF
TGTGCCAGCAGACGAACCGGGACAGGGGGCTACGAGCAGTACTTC
>TRBJ1-1|TRBV11-2|TRBD1|NA
CASSLGPLGQGAFF
TGTGCCAGCAGCTTAGGCCCTCTGGGACAGGGAGCTTTCTTT
>TRBJ2-5|TRBV24-1|TRBD1|NA
CATSEGGQGLQETQYF
TGTGCCACCAGTGAAGGGGGACAGGGGCTACAAGAGACCCAGTACTTC
>TRBJ2-1|TRBV19|TRBD2|NA
CASSGSGSLQFF
TGTGCCAGTAGTGGCAGCGGGAGCTTGCAGTTCTTC
>TRBJ2-1|TRBV24-1|NA|NA
CATSRDGTFNEQFF
TGTGCCACCTCCCGGGACGGGACTTTTAATGAGCAGTTCTTC
>TRBJ1-6|TRBV25-1|NA|NA
CASNNGGGLTAF
TGTGCCAGCAATAATGGGGGGGGACTGACCGCTTTT
>TRBJ2-3|TRBV18|TRBD1|NA
CASSSGQGAADTQYF
TGTGCCAGCTCATCAGGACAGGGGGCTGCAGATACGCAGTATTTT
>TRBJ1-4|TRBV6-4|NA|NA
CASSEQTGLGEKLFF
TGTGCCAGCAGTGAACAAACAGGGCTAGGTGAAAAACTGTTTTTT
>TRBJ2-3|TRBV6-6|NA|NA
CASNPPTASTDTQYF
TGTGCCAGCAACCCTCCCACAGCCTCCACAGATACGCAGTATTTT
>TRBJ2-7|TRBV6-2/TRBV6-3|NA|NA
CASSYSIAGEQYF
TGTGCCAGCAGTTACTCGATCGCGGGCGAGCAGTACTTC
>TRBJ2-3|TRBV5-4|NA|NA
CASADGGLAVTDTQYF
TGTGCCAGTGCCGACGGGGGCCTAGCGGTTACAGATACGCAGTATTTT
>TRBJ1-5|TRBV30|NA|NA
CAWSIGGSNQPQHF
TGTGCCTGGAGTATCGGGGGTTCCAATCAGCCCCAGCATTTT
>TRBJ2-3|TRBV7-3|NA|NA
CASSLGGPTQYF
TGTGCCAGCAGCTTAGGAGGGCCGACGCAGTATTTT
>TRBJ1-2|TRBV25-1|NA|NA
CASSVRDTNYGYTF
TGTGCCAGCAGTGTCCGGGACACTAACTATGGCTACACCTTC
>TRBJ1-2|TRBV14|TRBD1|NA
CASSQAGTGYGYTF
TGTGCCAGCAGCCAAGCCGGGACAGGGTATGGCTACACCTTC
>TRBJ1-1|TRBV5-6|NA|NA
CASFLNRIHTEAFF
TGTGCCAGCTTCCTGAACAGGATCCACACTGAAGCTTTCTTT
>TRBJ1-5|TRBV19|NA|NA
CASSIGRRRWALNQPQHF
TGTGCCAGTAGTATAGGTCGGAGGCGCTGGGCCCTCAATCAGCCCCAGCATTTT
>TRBJ1-1|TRBV6-5|TRBD1|NA
CASVWDSRTEAFF
TGTGCCAGCGTATGGGACAGCCGAACTGAAGCTTTCTTT
>TRBJ1-1|TRBV30|NA|NA
CAWYRENTEAFF
TGTGCCTGGTACAGGGAGAACACTGAAGCTTTCTTT
>TRBJ2-5|TRBV10-3|NA|few
CAISEPEETQYF
TGTGCCATCAGTGAGCCGGAAGAGACCCAGTACTTC
>TRBJ2-1|TRBV9|TRBD2|NA
CASSVAAAAGGPSYNEQFF
TGTGCCAGCAGCGTAGCAGCAGCAGCGGGAGGGCCATCCTACAATGAGCAGTTCTTC
>TRBJ1-5|TRBV7-9|NA|NA
CASSLAWANQPQHF
TGTGCCAGCAGCTTAGCGTGGGCAAATCAGCCCCAGCATTTT
>TRBJ2-1|TRBV19|NA|NA
CASSRTSSHEQFF
TGTGCCAGTAGCCGTACTAGCTCCCATGAGCAGTTCTTC
>TRBJ2-7|TRBV11-1|NA|NA
CASSLLQTYEQYF
TGTGCCAGCAGCTTATTACAGACCTACGAGCAGTACTTC
>TRBJ1-1|TRBV6-5|NA|NA
CASRTGGAKTEAFF
TGTGCCAGCAGGACGGGGGGCGCGAAGACTGAAGCTTTCTTT
>TRBJ1-3|TRBV5-1|NA|NA
CASSFGSSSGNTIYF
TGCGCCAGCAGCTTCGGGTCATCCTCTGGAAACACCATATATTTT
>TRBJ2-5|TRBV6-5|NA|NA
CASSYGRGEETQYF
TGTGCCAGCAGTTACGGCAGGGGGGAAGAGACCCAGTACTTC
>TRBJ1-1|TRBV7-9|NA|once
CASSLVVRAEAFF
TGTGCCAGCAGCTTAGTGGTGAGAGCTGAAGCTTTCTTT
>TRBJ2-7|TRBV3-1/TRBV3-2|TRBD2|NA
CASSPGTSGRELGQYF
TGTGCCAGCAGCCCCGGGACTAGCGGGAGGGAATTAGGGCAGTACTTC
>TRBJ2-5|TRBV3-1/TRBV3-2|TRBD2|NA
CASSQEAAGGETQYF
TGTGCCAGCAGCCAAGAGGCAGCGGGGGGAGAGACCCAGTACTTC
>TRBJ1-5|TRBV28|NA|NA
CASRQLSNQPQHF
TGTGCCAGCAGACAGCTTAGCAATCAGCCCCAGCATTTT
>TRBJ1-3|TRBV5-1|NA|few
CASSAEVGAGNTIYF
TGCGCCAGCAGCGCGGAAGTAGGGGCTGGAAACACCATATATTTT
>TRBJ2-7|TRBV6-2/TRBV6-3|NA|NA
CASSYGAPSNSYEQYF
TGTGCCAGCAGTTACGGGGCCCCCTCGAATTCCTACGAGCAGTACTTC
>TRBJ2-1|TRBV5-1|TRBD1|once
CASSLAGQALGNEQFF
TGCGCCAGCAGCTTGGCGGGACAGGCCCTGGGGAATGAGCAGTTCTTC
>TRBJ2-2|TRBV19|TRBD2|NA
CASSIRGSGRAGTGELFF
TGTGCCAGTAGTATACGAGGTAGCGGGAGGGCCGGCACCGGGGAGCTGTTTTTT
>TRBJ2-4|TRBV18|NA|NA
CASTHVGGPLAKNIQYF
TGTGCCAGTACTCACGTCGGGGGACCCTTAGCCAAAAACATTCAGTACTTC
>TRBJ2-3|TRBV5-1|TRBD1|NA
CASSPGQGVDTQYF
TGCGCCAGCAGTCCGGGACAGGGTGTGGATACGCAGTATTTT
>TRBJ1-4|TRBV7-8|NA|NA
CASSFRATLPAGTNEKLFF
TGTGCCAGCAGCTTTCGAGCTACTCTACCGGCAGGGACTAATGAAAAACTGTTTTTT
>TRBJ2-5|TRBV5-1|TRBD1|NA
CASMEQGGGTQYF
TGCGCCAGCATGGAACAGGGGGGTGGGACCCAGTACTTC
>TRBJ2-2|TRBV6-6|TRBD2|NA
CASTPSGNGELFF
TGTGCCAGCACTCCGAGCGGGAACGGGGAGCTGTTTTTT
>TRBJ1-1|TRBV18|NA|NA
CASSPSAGISEAFF
TGTGCCAGCTCACCGTCGGCGGGAATCTCTGAAGCTTTCTTT
>TRBJ2-1|TRBV6-2/TRBV6-3|NA|NA
CASSYPLEGLSSYNEQFF
TGTGCCAGCAGTTACCCCCTGGAGGGGCTAAGCTCCTACAATGAGCAGTTCTTC
>TRBJ1-2|TRBV5-8|NA|NA
CASSRPPSTDYGYTF
TGTGCCAGCAGCAGACCGCCGTCGACAGACTATGGCTACACCTTC
>TRBJ2-3|TRBV6-1|TRBD2|NA
CASSDLAGGLTDTQYF
TGTGCCAGCAGTGACCTAGCGGGGGGGCTAACAGATACGCAGTATTTT
>TRBJ1-5|TRBV9|NA|NA
CASSRAGGNQPQHF
TGTGCCAGCAGCCGGGCCGGGGGCAATCAGCCCCAGCATTTT
>TRBJ2-1|TRBV10-3|TRBD2|NA
CAISPGTSGGYNEQFF
TGTGCCATCAGTCCCGGGACTAGCGGGGGGTACAATGAGCAGTTCTTC
>TRBJ2-3|TRBV10-3|TRBD2|NA
CAISVGSGDSTDTQYF
TGTGCCATCAGTGTAGGTAGCGGGGATAGCACAGATACGCAGTATTTT